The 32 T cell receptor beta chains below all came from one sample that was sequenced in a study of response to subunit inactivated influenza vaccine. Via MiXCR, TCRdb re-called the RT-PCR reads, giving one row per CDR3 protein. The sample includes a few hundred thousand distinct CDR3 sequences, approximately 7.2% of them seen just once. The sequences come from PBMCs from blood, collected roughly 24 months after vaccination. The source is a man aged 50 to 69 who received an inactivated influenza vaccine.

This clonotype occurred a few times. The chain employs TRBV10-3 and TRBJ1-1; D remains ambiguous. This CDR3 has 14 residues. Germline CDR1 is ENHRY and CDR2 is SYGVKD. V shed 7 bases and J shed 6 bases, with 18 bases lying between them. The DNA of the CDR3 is TGTGCCATCACCCCCGGGTCTCGGGCGGCTGAAGCTTTCTTT. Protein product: CAITPGSRAAEAFF.

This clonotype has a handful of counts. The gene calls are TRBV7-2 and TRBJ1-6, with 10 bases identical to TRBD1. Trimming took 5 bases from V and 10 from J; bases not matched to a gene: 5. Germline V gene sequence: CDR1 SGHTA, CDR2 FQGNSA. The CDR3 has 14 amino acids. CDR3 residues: CASSPGQGWSPLHF. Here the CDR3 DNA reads TGTGCCAGCAGCCCGGGACAGGGGTGGTCACCCCTCCACTTT.

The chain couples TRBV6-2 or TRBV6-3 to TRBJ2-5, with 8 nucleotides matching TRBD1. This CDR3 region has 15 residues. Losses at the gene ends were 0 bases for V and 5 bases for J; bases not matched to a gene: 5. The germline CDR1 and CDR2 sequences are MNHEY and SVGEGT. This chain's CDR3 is CASSYSSRGQETQYF. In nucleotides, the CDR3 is TGTGCCAGCAGTTACTCGTCCAGGGGGCAGGAGACCCAGTACTTC.

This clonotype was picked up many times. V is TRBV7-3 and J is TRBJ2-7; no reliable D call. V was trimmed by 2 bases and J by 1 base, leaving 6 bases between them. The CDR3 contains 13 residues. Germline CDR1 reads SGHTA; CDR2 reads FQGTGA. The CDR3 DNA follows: TGTGCCAGCAGCTTAGACGGTTCCTACGAGCAGTACTTC. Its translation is CASSLDGSYEQYF. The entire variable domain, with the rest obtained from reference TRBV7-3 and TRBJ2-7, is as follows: GAGVSQTPSNKVTEKGKYVELRCDPISGHTALYWYRQSLGQGPEFLIYFQGTGAADDSGLPNDRFFAVRPEGSVSTLKIQRTERGDSAVYLCASSLDGSYEQYFGPGTRLTVT.

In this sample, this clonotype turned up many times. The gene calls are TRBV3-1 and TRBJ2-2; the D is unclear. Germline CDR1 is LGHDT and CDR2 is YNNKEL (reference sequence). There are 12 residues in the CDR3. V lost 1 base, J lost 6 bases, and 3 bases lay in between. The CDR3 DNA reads TGTGCCAGCAGCCAAGCTCCCGGGGAGCTGTTTTTT. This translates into CASSQAPGELFF. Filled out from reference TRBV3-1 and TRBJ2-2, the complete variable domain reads DTAVSQTPKYLVTQMGNDKSIKCEQNLGHDTMYWYKQDSKKFLKIMFSYNNKELIINETVPNRFSPKSPDKAHLNLHINSLELGDSAVYFCASSQAPGELFFGEGSRLTVL.

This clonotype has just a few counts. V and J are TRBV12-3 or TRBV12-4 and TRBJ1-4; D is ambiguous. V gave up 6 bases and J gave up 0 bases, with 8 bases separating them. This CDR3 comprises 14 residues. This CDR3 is CASSWVATNEKLFF. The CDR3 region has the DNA TGTGCCAGCAGCTGGGTGGCAACTAATGAAAAACTGTTTTTT.

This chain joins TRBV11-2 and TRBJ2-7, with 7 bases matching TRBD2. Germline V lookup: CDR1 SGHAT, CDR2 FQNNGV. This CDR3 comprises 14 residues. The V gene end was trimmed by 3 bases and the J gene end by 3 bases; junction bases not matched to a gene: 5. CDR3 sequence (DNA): TGTGCCAGCAGCTTCGGTCAGCGGGACTACGAGCAGTACTTC. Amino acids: CASSFGQRDYEQYF.

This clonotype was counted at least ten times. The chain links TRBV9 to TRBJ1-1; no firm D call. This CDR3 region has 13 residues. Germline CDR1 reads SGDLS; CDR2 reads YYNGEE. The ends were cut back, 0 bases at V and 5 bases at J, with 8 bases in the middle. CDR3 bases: TGTGCCAGCAGCGTAGCGGGGAAGACTGAAGCTTTCTTT. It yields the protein CASSVAGKTEAFF.

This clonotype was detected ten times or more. The CDR3 region is CASSPDITDTQYF. The DNA of the CDR3 is TGTGCCAGCAGCCCTGATATCACAGATACGCAGTATTTT. The chain carries TRBV7-8 and TRBJ2-3, with D unclear. The CDR3 sequence is 13 residues long. V dropped 5 bases and J dropped 2 bases, with 8 bases sitting between them. Germline V lookup: CDR1 SGHVS, CDR2 FQNEAQ.

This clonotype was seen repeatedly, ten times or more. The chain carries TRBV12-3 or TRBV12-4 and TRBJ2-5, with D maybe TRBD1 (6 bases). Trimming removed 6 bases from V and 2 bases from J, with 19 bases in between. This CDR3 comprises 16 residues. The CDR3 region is CASRGPGVGSQETQYF. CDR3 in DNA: TGTGCCAGCAGGGGACCAGGGGTCGGCTCGCAAGAGACCCAGTACTTC.

CDR3 in DNA: TGTGCCAGCAGACCTACCGGGGGCCTCGGTGAAGCTTTCTTT. Its protein product is CASRPTGGLGEAFF. This rearrangement joins TRBV12-3 or TRBV12-4 to TRBJ1-1, with TRBD1 as a possible D gene (6 bases). V was shortened by 6 bases and J by 7 bases, with 18 bases between the two germline ends. The length of the CDR3 is 14 residues.

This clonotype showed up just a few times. Here the CDR3 reads CSARDPRGGSSYNEQFF. The CDR3, as DNA: TGCAGTGCTAGAGATCCGCGCGGTGGGAGCTCCTACAATGAGCAGTTCTTC. This chain links TRBV20-1 with TRBJ2-1, with a tentative D call TRBD2 (5 bases). The V end was cut by 0 bases, the J end by 0 bases, with 15 bases between. This CDR3 comprises 17 residues. Germline CDR1 DFQATT, CDR2 SNEGSKA (reference sequence).

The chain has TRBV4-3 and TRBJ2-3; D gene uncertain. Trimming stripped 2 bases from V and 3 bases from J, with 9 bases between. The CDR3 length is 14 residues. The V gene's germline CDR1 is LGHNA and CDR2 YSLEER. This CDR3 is CASSQFVGTDTQYF. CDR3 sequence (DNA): TGCGCCAGCAGCCAATTCGTCGGGACAGATACGCAGTATTTT.

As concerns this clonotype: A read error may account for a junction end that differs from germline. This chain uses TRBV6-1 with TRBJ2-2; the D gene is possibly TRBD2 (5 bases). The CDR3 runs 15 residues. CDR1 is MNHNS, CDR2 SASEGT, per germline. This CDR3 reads CASTTPPGNIGELFF. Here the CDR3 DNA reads TGTGCCTCCACCACTCCCCCGGGGAACATCGGGGAGCTGTTTTTT.

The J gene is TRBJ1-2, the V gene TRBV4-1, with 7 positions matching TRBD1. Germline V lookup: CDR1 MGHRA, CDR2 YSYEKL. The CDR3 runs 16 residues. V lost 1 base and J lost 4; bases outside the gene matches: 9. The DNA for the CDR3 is TGCGCCAGCAGCCAAGGAAGTACCGGGACAGCCTATGGCTACACCTTC. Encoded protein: CASSQGSTGTAYGYTF.

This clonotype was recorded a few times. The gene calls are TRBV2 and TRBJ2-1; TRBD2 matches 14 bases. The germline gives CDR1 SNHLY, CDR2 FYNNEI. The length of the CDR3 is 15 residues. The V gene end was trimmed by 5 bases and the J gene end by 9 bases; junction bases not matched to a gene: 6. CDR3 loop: CASSRLAGGLGEQFF. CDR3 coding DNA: TGTGCCAGCAGTCGACTAGCGGGAGGGCTGGGTGAGCAGTTCTTC. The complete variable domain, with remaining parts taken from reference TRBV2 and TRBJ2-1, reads EPEVTQTPSHQVTQMGQEVILRCVPISNHLYFYWYRQILGQKVEFLVSFYNNEISEKSEIFDDQFSVERPDGSNFTLKIRSTKLEDSAMYFCASSRLAGGLGEQFFGPGTRLTVL.

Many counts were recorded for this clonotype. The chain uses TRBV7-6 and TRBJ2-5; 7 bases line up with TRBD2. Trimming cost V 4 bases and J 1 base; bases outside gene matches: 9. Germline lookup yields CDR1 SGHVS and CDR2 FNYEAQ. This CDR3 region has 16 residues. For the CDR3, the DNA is TGTGCCAGCAGCTCCCCATGGCGGACTAGCCAAGAGACCCAGTACTTC. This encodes CASSSPWRTSQETQYF. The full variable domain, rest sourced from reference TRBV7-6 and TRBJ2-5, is GAGVSQSPRYKVTKRGQDVALRCDPISGHVSLYWYRQALGQGPEFLTYFNYEAQQDKSGLPNDRFSAERPEGSISTLTIQRTEQRDSAMYRCASSSPWRTSQETQYFGPGTRLLVL.

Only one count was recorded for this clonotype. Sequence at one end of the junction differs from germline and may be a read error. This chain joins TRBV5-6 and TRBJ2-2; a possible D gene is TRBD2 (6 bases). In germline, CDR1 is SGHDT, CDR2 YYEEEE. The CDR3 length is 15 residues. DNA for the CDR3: TGTGCCAGCAGCTTTGGAGGGGCGAACGCCGGGGAGCTGTTTTTT. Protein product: CASSFGGANAGELFF.

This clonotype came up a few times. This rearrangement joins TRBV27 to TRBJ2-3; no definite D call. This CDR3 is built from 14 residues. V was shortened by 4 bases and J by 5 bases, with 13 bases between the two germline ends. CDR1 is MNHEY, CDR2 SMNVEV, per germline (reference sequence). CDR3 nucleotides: TGTGCCAGCAGTTCCCCTGGGTCCATAGATACGCAGTATTTT. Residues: CASSSPGSIDTQYF.

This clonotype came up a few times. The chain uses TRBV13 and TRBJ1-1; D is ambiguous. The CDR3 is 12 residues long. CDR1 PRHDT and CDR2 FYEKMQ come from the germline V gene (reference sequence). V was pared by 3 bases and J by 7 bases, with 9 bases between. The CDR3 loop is CASSLTRGEAFF. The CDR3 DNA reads TGTGCCAGCAGCTTGACCCGAGGTGAAGCTTTCTTT.

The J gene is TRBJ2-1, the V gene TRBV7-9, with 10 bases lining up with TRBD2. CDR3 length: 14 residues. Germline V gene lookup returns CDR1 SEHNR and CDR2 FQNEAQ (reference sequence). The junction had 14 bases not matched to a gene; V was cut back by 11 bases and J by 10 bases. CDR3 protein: CAELQQRGGREQFF. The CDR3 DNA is TGTGCCGAGCTGCAGCAGCGGGGGGGCCGGGAGCAGTTCTTC.

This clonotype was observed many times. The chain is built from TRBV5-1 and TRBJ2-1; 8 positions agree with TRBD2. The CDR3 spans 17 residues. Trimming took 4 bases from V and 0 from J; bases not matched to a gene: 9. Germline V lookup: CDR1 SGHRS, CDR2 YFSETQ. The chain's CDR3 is CASSPASGSSSYNEQFF. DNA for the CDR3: TGCGCCAGCAGCCCGGCTAGCGGGTCGAGCTCCTACAATGAGCAGTTCTTC.

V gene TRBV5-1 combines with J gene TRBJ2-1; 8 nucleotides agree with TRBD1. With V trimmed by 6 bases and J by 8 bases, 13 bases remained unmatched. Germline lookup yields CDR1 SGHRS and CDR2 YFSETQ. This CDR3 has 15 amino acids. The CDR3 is CASKKLVTGGDEQFF. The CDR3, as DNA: TGCGCCAGCAAAAAGCTTGTTACAGGGGGAGATGAGCAGTTCTTC.

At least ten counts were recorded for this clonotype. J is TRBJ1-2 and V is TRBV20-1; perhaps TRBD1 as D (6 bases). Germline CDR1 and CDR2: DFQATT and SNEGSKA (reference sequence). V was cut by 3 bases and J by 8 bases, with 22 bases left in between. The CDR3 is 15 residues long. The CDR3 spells CSASDYRARAGGYTF. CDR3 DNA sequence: TGCAGTGCTAGTGATTACAGGGCCCGGGCAGGGGGCTACACCTTC.

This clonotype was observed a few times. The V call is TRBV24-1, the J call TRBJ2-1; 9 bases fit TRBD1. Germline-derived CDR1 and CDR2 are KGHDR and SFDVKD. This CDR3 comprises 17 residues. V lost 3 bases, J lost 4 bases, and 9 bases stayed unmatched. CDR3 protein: CATSDSGRTGVYNEQFF. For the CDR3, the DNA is TGTGCCACCAGTGATAGTGGTCGGACAGGGGTGTACAATGAGCAGTTCTTC.

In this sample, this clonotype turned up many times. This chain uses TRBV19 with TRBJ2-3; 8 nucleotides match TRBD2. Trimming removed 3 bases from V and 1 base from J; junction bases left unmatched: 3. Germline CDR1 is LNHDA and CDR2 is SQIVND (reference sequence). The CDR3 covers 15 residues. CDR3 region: CASSILTSGTDTQYF. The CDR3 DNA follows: TGTGCCAGTAGTATCCTGACTAGCGGCACAGATACGCAGTATTTT.

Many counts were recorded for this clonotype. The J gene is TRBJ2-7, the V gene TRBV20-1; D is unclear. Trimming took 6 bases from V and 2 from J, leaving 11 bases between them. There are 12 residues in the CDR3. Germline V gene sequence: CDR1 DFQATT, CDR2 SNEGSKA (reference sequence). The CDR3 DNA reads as TGCAGTGCGAACACTAACACCTACGAGCAGTACTTC. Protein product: CSANTNTYEQYF.

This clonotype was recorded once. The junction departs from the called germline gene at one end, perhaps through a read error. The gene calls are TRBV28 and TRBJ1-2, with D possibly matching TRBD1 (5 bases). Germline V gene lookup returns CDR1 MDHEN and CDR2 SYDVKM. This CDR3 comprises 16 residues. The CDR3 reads CASSLYSLQERKGYAF. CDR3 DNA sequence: TGTGCCAGCAGTTTATATAGCTTACAGGAGAGGAAAGGCTACGCCTTC.

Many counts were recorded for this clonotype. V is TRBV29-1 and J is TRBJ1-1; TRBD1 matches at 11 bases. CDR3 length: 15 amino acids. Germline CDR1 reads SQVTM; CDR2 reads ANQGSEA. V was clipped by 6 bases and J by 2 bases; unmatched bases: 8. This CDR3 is CSVERTGGYNTEAFF. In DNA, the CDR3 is TGCAGCGTGGAACGGACAGGGGGCTATAACACTGAAGCTTTCTTT.

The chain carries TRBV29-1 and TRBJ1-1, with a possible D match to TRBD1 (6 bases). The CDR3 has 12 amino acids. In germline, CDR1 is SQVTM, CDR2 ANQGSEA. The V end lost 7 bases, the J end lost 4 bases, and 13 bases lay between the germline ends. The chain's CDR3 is CSGGTLGTEAFF. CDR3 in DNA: TGCAGCGGAGGGACACTGGGCACTGAAGCTTTCTTT. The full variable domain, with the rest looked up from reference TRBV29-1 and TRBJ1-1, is SAVISQKPSRDICQRGTSLTIQCQVDSQVTMMFWYRQQPGQSLTLIATANQGSEATYESGFVIDKFPISRPNLTFSTLTVSNMSPEDSSIYLCSGGTLGTEAFFGQGTRLTVV.

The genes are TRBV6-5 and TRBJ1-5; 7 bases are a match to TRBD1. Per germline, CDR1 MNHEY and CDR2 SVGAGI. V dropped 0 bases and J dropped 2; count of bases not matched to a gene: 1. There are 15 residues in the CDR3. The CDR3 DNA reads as TGTGCCAGCAGTTACTCGACAGGGCGCAATCAGCCCCAGCATTTT. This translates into CASSYSTGRNQPQHF.

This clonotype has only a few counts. CDR3: CAIGTYEDTGELFF. The CDR3 DNA reads as TGTGCCATAGGGACCTACGAGGACACCGGGGAGCTGTTTTTT. The chain is built from TRBV24-1 and TRBJ2-2; either TRBD1 or TRBD2 may fit D (5 bases each). The CDR3 length is 14 residues. Germline CDR1 reads KGHDR; CDR2 reads SFDVKD. Trimming removed 11 bases from V and 3 bases from J, with 15 bases in between.